The T cell receptor beta chain under discussion was sequenced for a study of vaccination and CD4 T cells after COVID-19. On the study more broadly: Recovered-phase convalescent patients showed SARS-CoV-2 positivity by nasal swab PCR; roughly ten were mild, one severe. Overlapping peptides of the spike proteins of SARS-CoV-2, HCoV-NL63, HCoV-OC43 and HCoV-229E were used for cell stimulation. The convalescents comprised six males and four females, two of them Hispanic. In the control cultures, a CEFX pool, an HIV-1 Nef pool, or no peptide was supplied.

Regarding treatment: roughly 11-day PBMC culture with coronavirus spike peptide pools or control peptides (ViraFEST assay). Once obtained from cultured CD4+ T cells, the DNA was sequenced using the Oncomine TCR Beta short-read assay. TCRdb ran MiXCR on the PCR reads and lists one entry per CDR3 protein. The profile shows 10,000 to 15,000 distinct CDR3 sequences, roughly 44% of them singletons. As concerns this clonotype: Its cognate antigen is unknown.

Germline values: CDR1 SGHAT, CDR2 FQNNGV. CDR3 length: 16 amino acids. V lost 5 bases and J 4 bases, leaving 20 bases between the germline ends. The chain recombines TRBV11-2 with TRBJ2-5; D unclear. The source of this sequence is a human donor who had recovered from COVID-19. The sequencing input was CD4+ T cells from blood, cultured in vitro. As DNA, the CDR3 is TGTGCCAGCAGCCCTAGACCTCTACTATCCCGAGAGACCCAGTACTTC. Its protein is CASSPRPLLSRETQYF.